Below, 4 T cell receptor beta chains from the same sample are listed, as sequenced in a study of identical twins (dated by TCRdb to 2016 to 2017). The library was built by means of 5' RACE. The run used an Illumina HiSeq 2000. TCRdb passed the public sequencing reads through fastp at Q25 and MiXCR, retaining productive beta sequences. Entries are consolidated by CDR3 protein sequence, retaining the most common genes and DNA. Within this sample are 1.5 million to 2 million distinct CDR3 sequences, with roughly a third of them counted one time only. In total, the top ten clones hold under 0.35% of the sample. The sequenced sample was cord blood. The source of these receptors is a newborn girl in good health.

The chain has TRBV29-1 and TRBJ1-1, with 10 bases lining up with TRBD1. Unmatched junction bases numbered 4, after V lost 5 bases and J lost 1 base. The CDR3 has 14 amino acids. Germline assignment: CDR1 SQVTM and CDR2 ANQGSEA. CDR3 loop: CSVSRQGANTEAFF. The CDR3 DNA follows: TGCAGCGTTAGCCGACAGGGGGCGAACACTGAAGCTTTCTTT.

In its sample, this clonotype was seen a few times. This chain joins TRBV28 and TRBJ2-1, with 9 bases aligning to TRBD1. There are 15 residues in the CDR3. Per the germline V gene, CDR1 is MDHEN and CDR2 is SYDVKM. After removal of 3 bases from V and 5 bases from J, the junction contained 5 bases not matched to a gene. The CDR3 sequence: CASSFGGTGNNEQFF. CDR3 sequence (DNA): TGTGCCAGCAGTTTTGGAGGGACAGGGAACAATGAGCAGTTCTTC.

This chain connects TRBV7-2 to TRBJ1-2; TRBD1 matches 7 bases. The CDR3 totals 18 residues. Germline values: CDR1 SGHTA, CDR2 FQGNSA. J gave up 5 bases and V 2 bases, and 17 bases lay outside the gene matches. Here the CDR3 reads CASSLYRVRDSKGYGYTF. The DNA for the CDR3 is TGTGCCAGCAGCTTATACCGTGTCCGGGACAGCAAAGGGTATGGCTACACCTTC.

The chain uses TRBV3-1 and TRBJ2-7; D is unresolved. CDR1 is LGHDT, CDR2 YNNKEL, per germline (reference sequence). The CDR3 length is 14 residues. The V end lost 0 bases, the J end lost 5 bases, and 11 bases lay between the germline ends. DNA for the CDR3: TGTGCCAGCAGCCAAGATGCCAGGATCGACGAGCAGTACTTC. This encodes CASSQDARIDEQYF.